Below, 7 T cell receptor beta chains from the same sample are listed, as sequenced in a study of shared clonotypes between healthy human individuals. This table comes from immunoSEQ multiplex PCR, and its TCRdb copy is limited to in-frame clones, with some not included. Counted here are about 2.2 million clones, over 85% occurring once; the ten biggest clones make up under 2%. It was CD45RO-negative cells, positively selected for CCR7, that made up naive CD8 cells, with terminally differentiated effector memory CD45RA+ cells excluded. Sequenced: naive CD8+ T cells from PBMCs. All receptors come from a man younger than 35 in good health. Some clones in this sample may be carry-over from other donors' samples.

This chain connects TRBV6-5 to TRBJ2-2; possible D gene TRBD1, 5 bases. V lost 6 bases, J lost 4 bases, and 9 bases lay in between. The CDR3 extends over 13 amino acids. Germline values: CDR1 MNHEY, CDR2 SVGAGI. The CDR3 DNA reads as TGTGCCAGCAGACAGGCCCTCACCGGGGAGCTGTTTTTT. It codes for CASRQALTGELFF.

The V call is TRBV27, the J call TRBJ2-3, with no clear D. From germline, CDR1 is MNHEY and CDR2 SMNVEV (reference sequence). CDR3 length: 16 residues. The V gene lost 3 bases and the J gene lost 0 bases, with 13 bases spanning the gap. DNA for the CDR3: TGTGCCAGCAGTTTCATCCGGGCCGCTAGCACAGATACGCAGTATTTT. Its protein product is CASSFIRAASTDTQYF.

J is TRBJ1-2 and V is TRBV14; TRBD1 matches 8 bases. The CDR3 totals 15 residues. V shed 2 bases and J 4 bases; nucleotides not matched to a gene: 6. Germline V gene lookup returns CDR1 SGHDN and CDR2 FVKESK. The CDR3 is CASSQLLTGVYGYTF. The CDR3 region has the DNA TGTGCCAGCAGCCAACTACTGACAGGGGTCTATGGCTACACCTTC. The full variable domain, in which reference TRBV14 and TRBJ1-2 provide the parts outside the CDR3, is EAGVTQFPSHSVIEKGQTVTLRCDPISGHDNLYWYRRVMGKEIKFLLHFVKESKQDESGMPNNRFLAERTGGTYSTLKVQPAELEDSGVYFCASSQLLTGVYGYTFGSGTRLTVV.

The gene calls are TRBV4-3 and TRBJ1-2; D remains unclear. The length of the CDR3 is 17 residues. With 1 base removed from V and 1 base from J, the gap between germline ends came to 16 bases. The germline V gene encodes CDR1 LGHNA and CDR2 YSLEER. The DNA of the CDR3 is TGCGCCAGCAGCCAAGCGGGGTTTCTAGCTCATAACTATGGCTACACCTTC. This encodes CASSQAGFLAHNYGYTF.

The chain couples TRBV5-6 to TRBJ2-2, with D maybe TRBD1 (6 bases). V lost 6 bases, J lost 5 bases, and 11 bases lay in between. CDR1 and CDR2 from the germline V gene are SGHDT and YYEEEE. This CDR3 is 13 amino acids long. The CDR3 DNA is TGTGCCAGCACCCCAGGGGTAACCGGGGAGCTGTTTTTT. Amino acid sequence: CASTPGVTGELFF.

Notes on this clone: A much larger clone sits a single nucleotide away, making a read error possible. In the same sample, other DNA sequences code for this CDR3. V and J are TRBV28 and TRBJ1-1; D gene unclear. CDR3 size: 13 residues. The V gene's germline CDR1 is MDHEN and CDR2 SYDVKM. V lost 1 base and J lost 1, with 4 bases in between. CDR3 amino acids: CASSLSENTEAFF. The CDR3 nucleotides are TGTGCCAGCAGTTTATCAGAGAACACTGAAGCTTTCTTT.

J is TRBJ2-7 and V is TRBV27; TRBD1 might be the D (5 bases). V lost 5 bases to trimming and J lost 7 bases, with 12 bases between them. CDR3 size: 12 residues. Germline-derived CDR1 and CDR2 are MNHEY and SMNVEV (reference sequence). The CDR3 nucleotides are TGTGCCAGCAGTACCCCACCAGGGGAGCAGTACTTC. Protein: CASSTPPGEQYF.